This T cell receptor beta chain was recorded in a study of blood T cell repertoires in COVID-19. Study at large: Sites in the United States, Italy and Spain provided acute and convalescent COVID-19 samples. The analysed material was cDNA or gDNA that came from T cells, B-cell-depleted T cells, or PBMCs.

Seattle patient enrollment occurred during active infection, with longitudinal follow-up thereafter. Original processing methods: Quantification of nucleated cells was approximated via reference gene primer amplification. Profiled with immunoSEQ multiplex PCR; TCRdb holds only in-frame clones, not every one. V and J calls and clone size follow that table, whereas D and trimming were derived from the DNA. This table has about 210,000 clones, 85% appearing once. Germline CDR1 is MNHNY and CDR2 is SVGAGI (reference sequence). This CDR3 has 16 amino acids. Trimming shortened V by 5 bases and J by 2 bases, and 16 bases separated the two germline ends.

The chain employs TRBV6-6 and TRBJ1-5; weak D call: TRBD1 (6 bases). The sequencing input was peripheral blood. This TCR derives from a man in his sixties with COVID-19, enrolled during active disease. The CDR3 spells CASSRNTGRGNQPQHF. The CDR3, as DNA: TGTGCCAGCAGTCGTAATACAGGGAGAGGCAATCAGCCCCAGCATTTT.